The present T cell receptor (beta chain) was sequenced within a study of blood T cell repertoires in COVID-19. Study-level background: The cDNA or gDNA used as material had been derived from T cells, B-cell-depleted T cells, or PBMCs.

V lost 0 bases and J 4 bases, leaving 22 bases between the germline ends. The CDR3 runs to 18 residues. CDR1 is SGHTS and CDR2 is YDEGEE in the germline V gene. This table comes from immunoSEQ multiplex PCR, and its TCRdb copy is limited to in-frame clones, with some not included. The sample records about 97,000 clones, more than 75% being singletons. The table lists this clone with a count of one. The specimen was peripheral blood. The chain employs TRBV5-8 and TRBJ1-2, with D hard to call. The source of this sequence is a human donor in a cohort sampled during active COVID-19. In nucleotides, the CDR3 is TGTGCCAGCAGCTTGGCCGGCTCCACCGAGACTCCGACCTATGGCTACACCTTC. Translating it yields CASSLAGSTETPTYGYTF.